This record covers a single T cell receptor beta chain. Its antigen is still unknown. The sample originates from a study of T cells in Graves' hyperthyroidism and ophthalmopathy. Study information: Sampling of peripheral blood happened at initial diagnosis, prior to any treatment. Study-wide findings and caveats: The model forecast ophthalmopathy, anticipating it by a median around 6.5 months before onset.

Between the trimmed V and J ends, which lost 4 bases and 5 bases, there was a span of 9 bases. This CDR3 is built from 13 residues. CDR1 and CDR2 (germline): MNHEY, SMNVEV (reference sequence). RNA transcripts gave rise to amplified TCR beta CDR3 regions. First-round RT-PCR targeting the TCR CDR3 was performed with the HTBI primer set. MiXCR, run by TCRdb on the multiplex PCR reads, gives a single entry per CDR3 protein. The table records about 620,000 distinct CDR3 sequences, roughly 17% of them present only once. An absence of ophthalmopathy progression within 18 months meant stable Graves' hyperthyroidism.

The gene calls are TRBV27 and TRBJ1-5, with a possible D match to TRBD1 (5 bases). This sequence was found in a woman under 40 with Graves' hyperthyroidism. Specimen: blood. The CDR3 loop is CASSWGTHQPQHF. The CDR3 DNA reads TGTGCCAGCAGTTGGGGGACTCATCAGCCCCAGCATTTT.